What follows are 30 T cell receptor beta chains derived from one specimen sequenced in a study of blood T cells in healthy people across ages. For the second PCR, which ran for roughly 7 to 11 cycles, a sample-barcoded 5' primer and a J-beta primer mix were used. One entry per CDR3 protein, called by TCRdb with MiXCR from the 5' RACE reads. This sample has about 680,000 distinct CDR3 sequences, with about 52% found just once. Sequencing was done on a sample of blood. The receptors originated from an older woman in good health.

This clonotype has a single count. The CDR3 sequence: CASSHWGALGDTQYF. The CDR3 DNA reads TGTGCCAGCAGCCATTGGGGGGCCTTGGGAGATACGCAGTATTTT. The V gene is TRBV4-2, the J gene TRBJ2-3; either TRBD1 or TRBD2 may fit D (6 bases each). Deletions cut 3 bases from V and 5 bases from J, with 15 bases between. The CDR3 is 15 residues long. Germline-derived CDR1 and CDR2 are LGHNA and YNFKEQ.

This rearrangement joins TRBV7-2 to TRBJ1-1; TRBD1 is a possible D gene (6 bases). Germline V gives CDR1 SGHTA, CDR2 FQGNSA. V was cut by 2 bases and J by 4 bases, with 11 bases left in between. The CDR3 is 14 residues long. The CDR3 loop reads CASSLLGRGTEAFF. The CDR3 region has the DNA TGTGCCAGCAGCTTACTTGGCAGGGGCACTGAAGCTTTCTTT.

This clonotype was seen only a few times. V is TRBV7-2 and J is TRBJ2-1; D uncertain. The germline gives CDR1 SGHTA, CDR2 FQGNSA. The CDR3 spans 13 residues. V was cut by 0 bases and J by 8 bases, with 8 bases left in between. CDR3 amino acids: CASSLADLHEQFF. The CDR3 DNA sequence: TGTGCCAGCAGCTTAGCGGACCTCCATGAGCAGTTCTTC.

The chain links TRBV15 to TRBJ2-1, with 8 positions matching TRBD2. Trimming at V came to 0 bases and at J to 4 bases, leaving 5 bases not matched to a gene. The V gene's germline CDR1 is LNHNV and CDR2 YYDKDF (reference sequence). CDR3 size: 16 residues. This CDR3 is CATSRDMGLVYNEQFF. The CDR3 DNA follows: TGTGCCACCAGCAGAGATATGGGACTAGTTTACAATGAGCAGTTCTTC.

The chain uses TRBV3-1 and TRBJ2-3; a weak D match, TRBD2 (7 bases). Per the germline V gene, CDR1 is LGHDT and CDR2 is YNNKEL (reference sequence). V was trimmed by 6 bases and J by 3 bases, leaving 19 bases between them. This CDR3 comprises 16 residues. This CDR3 is CASSQGWAGETDTQYF. The CDR3 nucleotides read TGTGCCAGCAGTCAGGGGTGGGCGGGAGAAACAGATACGCAGTATTTT.

The V gene is TRBV10-3, the J gene TRBJ2-1, with TRBD1 as a possible D gene (5 bases). The V end was cut by 2 bases, the J end by 7 bases, with 18 bases between. This CDR3 is built from 16 residues. Germline V gene sequence: CDR1 ENHRY, CDR2 SYGVKD. This chain's CDR3 is CAISERETVGLNEQFF. The CDR3 DNA reads TGTGCCATCAGTGAGAGGGAAACGGTGGGGCTTAATGAGCAGTTCTTC.

The chain is built from TRBV6-2 or TRBV6-3 and TRBJ2-1, with D perhaps being TRBD1 or TRBD2 (5 bases each). V was cut by 6 bases and J by 0 bases, with 18 bases left in between. The CDR3 has 17 residues. CDR1 and CDR2 (germline): MNHEY, SVGEGT. The CDR3 sequence is CASSHRGRQGSYNEQFF. The CDR3 DNA sequence: TGTGCCAGCAGCCACCGGGGCCGGCAAGGCTCCTACAATGAGCAGTTCTTC.

This clonotype has a handful of counts. V and J are TRBV29-1 and TRBJ2-3; 7 nucleotides align to TRBD2. V trimming: 4 bases; J trimming: 2 bases; junction bases outside the gene matches: 9. CDR3 length: 15 amino acids. Germline CDR1 SQVTM, CDR2 ANQGSEA. The CDR3: CSVVLAGVTTDTQYF. The CDR3, as DNA: TGCAGCGTTGTACTGGCGGGGGTCACCACAGATACGCAGTATTTT.

This clonotype was seen a few times. The chain recombines TRBV20-1 with TRBJ1-2; D remains ambiguous. This CDR3 has 13 residues. V gave up 2 bases and J gave up 5 bases, with 12 bases separating them. Germline CDR1 DFQATT, CDR2 SNEGSKA (reference sequence). CDR3 protein: CSARTPGHYGYTF. The CDR3 DNA reads as TGCAGTGCTAGAACCCCTGGGCATTATGGCTACACCTTC.

This chain connects TRBV30 to TRBJ1-2, with no clear D. V dropped 2 bases and J dropped 3 bases, with 10 bases sitting between them. The CDR3 loop spans 13 amino acids. In germline, CDR1 is GTSNPN, CDR2 SVGIG (reference sequence). The CDR3 region has the DNA TGTGCCTGGAGTCTCAACCGGGACTATGGCTACACCTTC. Residues: CAWSLNRDYGYTF.

V gene TRBV6-2 or TRBV6-3 combines with J gene TRBJ2-1, with a possible D match to TRBD2 (6 bases). CDR3 length: 15 amino acids. Trimming removed 5 bases at V and 8 bases at J, with 19 bases between. The V gene's germline CDR1 is MNHEY and CDR2 SVGEGT. In DNA, the CDR3 is TGTGCCAGCAGTACCCGTATCGGGAGTGAACATGAGCAGTTCTTC. This encodes CASSTRIGSEHEQFF.

There are many counts of this clonotype. V is TRBV4-2 and J is TRBJ1-2, with D possibly being TRBD1 (6 bases). The length of the CDR3 is 14 residues. V gave up 0 bases and J gave up 2 bases, with 7 bases separating them. Germline V gives CDR1 LGHNA, CDR2 YNFKEQ. The CDR3 DNA is TGTGCCAGCAGCCAAGACAGGGGCAACTATGGCTACACCTTC. It yields the protein CASSQDRGNYGYTF.

This clonotype has ten or more counts. The V and J genes are TRBV6-2 or TRBV6-3 and TRBJ1-5, with a tentative D call TRBD1 (5 bases). The V gene's germline CDR1 is MNHEY and CDR2 SVGEGT. The CDR3 runs 15 residues. V gave up 0 bases and J gave up 4 bases, with 10 bases separating them. The CDR3 coding sequence is TGTGCCAGCAGTTACTCCTGGGGCTCAAATCAGCCCCAGCATTTT. It specifies CASSYSWGSNQPQHF.

This chain links TRBV28 with TRBJ1-5; 9 nucleotides agree with TRBD1. Germline loops: CDR1 MDHEN, CDR2 SYDVKM. V shed 3 bases, J shed 1 base, and the junction held 4 bases outside the gene matches. The CDR3 has 16 amino acids. The chain's CDR3 is CASSFRTGVSNQPQHF. CDR3 sequence (DNA): TGTGCCAGCAGTTTCAGGACAGGGGTAAGCAATCAGCCCCAGCATTTT.

J is TRBJ2-7 and V is TRBV6-5; TRBD1 aligns across 7 bases. Germline V lookup: CDR1 MNHEY, CDR2 SVGAGI. The CDR3 is 14 amino acids. V trimming: 6 bases; J trimming: 4 bases; junction bases outside the gene matches: 9. In nucleotides, the CDR3 is TGTGCCAGCAGGCGACAGGGTGGACGATACGAGCAGTACTTC. Translation: CASRRQGGRYEQYF.

This clonotype has just one count. The V gene is TRBV5-4, the J gene TRBJ2-4, with 8 bases aligning to TRBD1. The germline gives CDR1 SGHNT, CDR2 YYREEE (reference sequence). The CDR3 contains 14 residues. With V trimmed by 4 bases and J by 3 bases, 3 bases remained unmatched. In DNA, the CDR3 is TGTGCCAGCAGCCAGACAGGGGTCAAAAACATTCAGTACTTC. This codes for CASSQTGVKNIQYF.

In its sample, this clonotype was seen a few times. The chain links TRBV25-1 to TRBJ1-4; 11 nucleotides align to TRBD1. V was pared by 4 bases and J by 5 bases, with 6 bases of the junction left unmatched. From germline, CDR1 is MGHDK and CDR2 SYGVNS. The CDR3 sequence is 16 residues long. This CDR3 reads CASSGLGTGGNEKLFF. The CDR3 DNA reads TGTGCCAGCAGTGGGCTAGGGACAGGGGGAAATGAAAAACTGTTTTTT. The variable domain in full, completed from reference TRBV25-1 and TRBJ1-4, reads EADIYQTPRYLVIGTGKKITLECSQTMGHDKMYWYQQDPGMELHLIHYSYGVNSTEKGDLSSESTVSRIRTEHFPLTLESARPSHTSQYLCASSGLGTGGNEKLFFGSGTQLSVL.

The rearrangement joins TRBV6-2 or TRBV6-3 to TRBJ2-2; D unresolved. V lost 5 bases and J lost 7, with 8 bases in between. Germline V gives CDR1 MNHEY, CDR2 SVGEGT. The CDR3 covers 12 residues. The CDR3 is CASSGAFGELFF. CDR3 DNA: TGTGCCAGCAGTGGAGCGTTCGGGGAGCTGTTTTTT.

This clonotype was detected a few times. The CDR3 DNA reads TGTGCCACCAGAACAGGGAGCCAGTATGGCTACACCTTC. It is translated as CATRTGSQYGYTF. The chain uses TRBV27 and TRBJ1-2; D is possibly TRBD1 (6 bases). The CDR3 extends over 13 amino acids. Germline CDR1 MNHEY, CDR2 SMNVEV (reference sequence). Between the trimmed V and J ends, which lost 10 bases and 5 bases, there was a span of 17 bases.

This clonotype was observed many times. The gene calls are TRBV5-1 and TRBJ2-7, with TRBD1 identical over 8 bases. Germline-derived CDR1 and CDR2 are SGHRS and YFSETQ. The trim removed 4 bases at V and 4 bases at J, leaving 7 bases unmatched. The CDR3 is 14 residues long. The CDR3 DNA reads TGCGCCAGCAGCCGCGGGACAGGATCATACGAGCAGTACTTC. Its protein product is CASSRGTGSYEQYF.

Comments on this clonotype: This may be a read error: a much more frequent sequence differs by one nucleotide. The gene calls are TRBV25-1 and TRBJ2-4, with unresolved D. The end of the DNA is better explained by TRBJ2-5, so the J call may be wrong. Germline V lookup: CDR1 MGHDK, CDR2 SYGVNS. This CDR3 spans 10 amino acids. CDR3 nucleotides: TGTGCCAGCAGGTCAGAGACCCAGTACTTC. Translating gives CASRSETQYF.

The chain combines TRBV28 with TRBJ2-7, with D possibly TRBD2 on 7 matching bases. Germline CDR1 MDHEN, CDR2 SYDVKM. The V and J ends lost 3 bases and 6 bases respectively, with 27 bases between them. This CDR3 contains 18 residues. The chain's CDR3 is CASSLLDSFRGSGSEQYF. The CDR3 DNA is TGTGCCAGCAGTTTGCTGGACAGTTTTCGCGGGAGTGGATCCGAGCAGTACTTC.

The V and J genes are TRBV5-1 and TRBJ1-4, with D tentatively TRBD1 (5 bases). This CDR3 contains 13 residues. Trimming removed 4 bases at V and 8 bases at J, with 12 bases between. Germline V gives CDR1 SGHRS, CDR2 YFSETQ. The CDR3, as DNA: TGCGCCAGCAGCCCCCGGGACTTCGAAAAACTGTTTTTT. Translating it yields CASSPRDFEKLFF.

The chain couples TRBV7-9 to TRBJ2-7; possibly TRBD1 or TRBD2 for D (5 bases each). This CDR3 spans 16 amino acids. Germline V lookup: CDR1 SEHNR, CDR2 FQNEAQ (reference sequence). V was trimmed by 3 bases and J by 2 bases, leaving 17 bases between them. The CDR3 nucleotides are TGTGCCAGCAGCTTGCTGCGCACCGGGACGGCCTACGAGCAGTACTTC. This encodes CASSLLRTGTAYEQYF.

As regards this clonotype: Sequence at one end of the junction differs from germline and may be a read error. V is TRBV3-1 and J is TRBJ2-7; TRBD1 matches at 7 bases. Germline values: CDR1 LGHDT, CDR2 YNNKEL (reference sequence). This CDR3 is 13 amino acids long. CDR3 loop: CASSLRGPYERYF. The CDR3 nucleotides read TGTGCCAGCAGCCTTAGGGGGCCCTACGAGCGGTACTTC.

V and J are TRBV15 and TRBJ2-4; perhaps D is TRBD1 or TRBD2 (6 bases each). Germline V gene data show CDR1 as LNHNV and CDR2 as YYDKDF (reference sequence). V was cut by 5 bases and J by 0 bases, with 29 bases left in between. The CDR3 contains 21 residues. The CDR3 nucleotides read TGTGCCACCAGCGGGAGGAGAGGGGGTCGACAGAGACAAATAGCCAAAAACATTCAGTACTTC. It translates to CATSGRRGGRQRQIAKNIQYF. The variable domain in full, completed from reference TRBV15 and TRBJ2-4, reads DAMVIQNPRYQVTQFGKPVTLSCSQTLNHNVMYWYQQKSSQAPKLLFHYYDKDFNNEADTPDNFQSRRPNTSFCFLDIRSPGLGDTAMYLCATSGRRGGRQRQIAKNIQYFGAGTRLSVL.

There are many counts of this clonotype. Sequence at one end of the junction differs from germline and may be a read error. The chain joins TRBV5-1 to TRBJ2-1, with 13 bases lining up with TRBD2. Looked up from germline, CDR1 is SGHRS and CDR2 is YFSETQ. This CDR3 has 15 residues. CDR3 sequence reads: CASSLGLAGYNEQFF. CDR3 coding DNA: TGTGCCAGCAGCCTGGGACTAGCGGGATACAATGAGCAGTTCTTC.

The CDR3 region has the DNA TGCAGTCCAATAGTCGCCTCTTTCAATGAGCAGTTCTTC. Its translation is CSPIVASFNEQFF. This chain links TRBV20-1 with TRBJ2-1; the D is unclear. There are 13 residues in the CDR3. Trimming pared 8 bases from V and 6 bases from J, leaving 17 bases between. Germline lookup yields CDR1 DFQATT and CDR2 SNEGSKA (reference sequence).

The chain is built from TRBV20-1 and TRBJ1-2; maybe TRBD1 (6 bases). Germline V lookup: CDR1 DFQATT, CDR2 SNEGSKA (reference sequence). CDR3 length equals 12 residues. The ends were cut back, 3 bases at V and 4 bases at J, with 9 bases in the middle. The CDR3 sequence: CSARGQIYGYTF. The CDR3 DNA follows: TGCAGTGCTAGGGGACAAATCTATGGCTACACCTTC.

The V and J genes are TRBV9 and TRBJ1-2, with 7 bases that match TRBD1. The J segment lost 0 bases and the V segment lost 3 bases, leaving 8 bases of the junction unmatched. The CDR3 is 16 amino acids. From germline, CDR1 is SGDLS and CDR2 YYNGEE. Here the CDR3 reads CASSAGDRSSNYGYTF. In DNA form, the CDR3 reads TGTGCCAGCAGCGCCGGGGACAGATCCTCTAACTATGGCTACACCTTC.